These 25 T cell receptor beta chains were all obtained from the same sample, sequenced in a study of PD-L1 blockade in urothelial cancer. Time point indicated: pretreatment peripheral blood. The protocol was immunoSEQ multiplex PCR, while the TCRdb copy is restricted to in-frame clones and leaves out a portion. The profile shows around 34,000 clones, 70% to 90% of them singletons. The sequencing used PBMCs, collected around atezolizumab (anti-PD-L1) treatment. These TCRs come from a man older than 75 with urothelial cancer.

The chain has TRBV18 and TRBJ2-2; TRBD2 aligns across 12 bases. Germline V gene sequence: CDR1 KGHSH, CDR2 LQKENI. The CDR3 totals 16 residues. Trimming cost V 6 bases and J 1 base; bases outside gene matches: 3. The CDR3 sequence: CASSQTSGRNTGELFF. In DNA, the CDR3 is TGTGCCAGCTCCCAGACTAGCGGGAGGAACACCGGGGAGCTGTTTTTT.

V gene TRBV5-6 combines with J gene TRBJ2-2, with 8 bases matching TRBD1. CDR3 length: 15 residues. CDR1 is SGHDT, CDR2 YYEEEE, per germline. V gave up 4 bases and J gave up 5 bases; unmatched junction bases: 7. The CDR3 nucleotides are TGTGCCAGCAGCACCAGGGGGCCAGGGACCGGGGAGCTGTTTTTT. It translates to CASSTRGPGTGELFF.

The genes are TRBV2 and TRBJ1-5; 11 bases are shared with TRBD1. The CDR3 sequence is 16 residues long. Germline V CDR1 and CDR2: SNHLY, FYNNEI. V lost 7 bases to trimming and J lost 3 bases; unmatched junction nucleotides: 8. The CDR3 region is CASTRDRGTNNQPQHF. The CDR3 DNA reads as TGTGCCAGCACCCGGGACAGGGGGACAAACAATCAGCCCCAGCATTTT.

This rearrangement joins TRBV18 to TRBJ1-5; unclear D gene. CDR3 length: 13 amino acids. CDR1 is KGHSH and CDR2 is LQKENI in the germline V gene. Trimming removed 3 bases from V and 3 bases from J, with 6 bases in between. The CDR3 loop is CASSPSLNQPQHF. As DNA, the CDR3 is TGTGCCAGCTCACCTTCACTCAATCAGCCCCAGCATTTT.

The chain links TRBV5-1 to TRBJ2-1; TRBD2 matches at 7 bases. CDR1 and CDR2 (germline): SGHRS, YFSETQ. J was trimmed by 6 bases and V by 7 bases; bases with no gene match: 1. This CDR3 is built from 11 residues. The CDR3 loop reads CASGLVNEQFF. The DNA of the CDR3 is TGCGCCAGCGGACTAGTCAATGAGCAGTTCTTC.

The rearrangement links TRBV28 to TRBJ1-2, with TRBD1 identical over 7 bases. Trimming removed 6 bases from V and 4 bases from J; junction bases left unmatched: 5. The CDR3 consists of 13 residues. Germline-derived CDR1 and CDR2 are MDHEN and SYDVKM. The CDR3 coding sequence is TGTGCCAGCAGCCCCGGGACAGTCTATGGCTACACCTTC. Encoded protein: CASSPGTVYGYTF.

The chain uses TRBV4-1 and TRBJ2-7; 10 positions match TRBD2. V dropped 0 bases and J dropped 5; count of bases not matched to a gene: 4. CDR1 and CDR2 (germline): MGHRA, YSYEKL. The length of the CDR3 is 15 residues. This CDR3 reads CASSQDRGTSDEQYF. Written as DNA, the CDR3 is TGCGCCAGCAGCCAAGATCGCGGGACTAGCGACGAGCAGTACTTC.

In DNA, the CDR3 is TGCGCCAGCAGTGAGTCAAGAAAGACAGGGTTTTTTGTCACTGAAGCTTTCTTT. This encodes CASSESRKTGFFVTEAFF. The chain carries TRBV10-2 and TRBJ1-1; 7 bases map to TRBD1. Germline trimming cut 0 bases from V and 4 bases from J; bases unmatched to any gene: 14. The germline CDR1 and CDR2 sequences are WSHSY and SAAADI. The CDR3 loop spans 18 amino acids.

The chain's CDR3 is CASSGLGVGELFF. CDR3 nucleotide sequence: TGCGCCAGCAGCGGGCTCGGGGTCGGGGAGCTGTTTTTT. V and J are TRBV5-1 and TRBJ2-2, with TRBD2 as a possible D gene (5 bases). The CDR3 loop spans 13 amino acids. Per germline, CDR1 SGHRS and CDR2 YFSETQ. The V end was cut by 4 bases, the J end by 7 bases, with 11 bases between.

J is TRBJ2-5 and V is TRBV6-1; TRBD2 aligns across 7 bases. CDR1 MNHNS and CDR2 SASEGT come from the germline V gene. The CDR3 runs 16 residues. V shed 0 bases, J shed 9 bases, and the junction held 13 bases outside the gene matches. CDR3 amino acids: CASSEASGLGGRAQYF. The CDR3 bases are TGTGCCAGCAGTGAAGCGTCAGGACTAGGAGGGCGGGCCCAGTACTTC.

This chain connects TRBV5-1 to TRBJ2-2; TRBD2 aligns across 9 bases. Germline V gene lookup returns CDR1 SGHRS and CDR2 YFSETQ. V shed 4 bases and J 4 bases; nucleotides not matched to a gene: 8. The CDR3 is 16 amino acids. The chain's CDR3 is CASSRLAEPSTGELFF. As DNA, the CDR3 is TGCGCCAGCAGCCGACTAGCGGAGCCCTCCACCGGGGAGCTGTTTTTT.

The chain has TRBV27 and TRBJ2-1, with 7 nucleotides matching TRBD1. Germline V gives CDR1 MNHEY, CDR2 SMNVEV (reference sequence). V lost 8 bases to trimming and J lost 9 bases; unmatched junction nucleotides: 13. The CDR3 has 14 amino acids. The CDR3 here is CASGTGTAPPEQFF. The CDR3 region has the DNA TGTGCCAGCGGCACCGGGACAGCACCCCCTGAGCAGTTCTTC.

The chain carries TRBV2 and TRBJ1-4; D not resolved. Germline V gene lookup returns CDR1 SNHLY and CDR2 FYNNEI. Trimming pared 1 base from V and 11 bases from J, leaving 5 bases between. The CDR3 loop spans 11 amino acids. The CDR3 region is CASSEGPKLFF. The CDR3 DNA reads as TGTGCCAGCAGTGAAGGGCCTAAACTGTTTTTT. The entire variable domain, with the rest obtained from reference TRBV2 and TRBJ1-4, is as follows: EPEVTQTPSHQVTQMGQEVILRCVPISNHLYFYWYRQILGQKVEFLVSFYNNEISEKSEIFDDQFSVERPDGSNFTLKIRSTKLEDSAMYFCASSEGPKLFFGSGTQLSVL.

V is TRBV10-3 and J is TRBJ1-4; possibly TRBD1 for D (6 bases). CDR1 and CDR2 (germline): ENHRY, SYGVKD. CDR3 length equals 15 residues. V was clipped by 3 bases and J by 0 bases, with 8 bases between them. The chain's CDR3 is CAISDGTTTNEKLFF. CDR3 sequence (DNA): TGTGCCATCAGTGACGGGACAACAACTAATGAAAAACTGTTTTTT.

J is TRBJ1-3 and V is TRBV19, with TRBD1 matching 7 bases. CDR1 and CDR2 (germline): LNHDA, SQIVND (reference sequence). V lost 5 bases to trimming and J lost 4 bases; unmatched junction nucleotides: 8. The CDR3 covers 15 residues. The CDR3 nucleotides are TGTGCCAGTAGTTCCACAGGGGCGAGAGGAAACACCATATATTTT. Translating it yields CASSSTGARGNTIYF.

This rearrangement joins TRBV6-5 to TRBJ1-2, with 7 positions matching TRBD1. Trimming took 3 bases from V and 3 from J; bases not matched to a gene: 10. The CDR3 extends over 16 amino acids. The V gene's germline CDR1 is MNHEY and CDR2 SVGAGI. The CDR3 nucleotides are TGTGCCAGCAGTTATTCCCCGGGACAGTCTTACTATGGCTACACCTTC. Protein sequence: CASSYSPGQSYYGYTF.

The chain's CDR3 is CASIKTGYNEQFF. DNA of the CDR3: TGTGCCAGCATCAAGACTGGATACAATGAGCAGTTCTTC. The chain is built from TRBV6-6 and TRBJ2-1; D is ambiguous. CDR3 length: 13 residues. Trimming removed 7 bases at V and 4 bases at J, with 11 bases between. The germline CDR1 and CDR2 sequences are MNHNY and SVGAGI (reference sequence).

This chain uses TRBV28 with TRBJ1-5; maybe TRBD1 (6 bases). Trimming cost V 7 bases and J 1 base, with 17 bases left between them. CDR1 and CDR2 (germline): MDHEN, SYDVKM. The CDR3 extends over 16 amino acids. CDR3 DNA: TGTGCCAGCACCATGGGGGGGCCACAAAGCAATCAGCCCCAGCATTTT. This translates into CASTMGGPQSNQPQHF.

The CDR3 DNA sequence: TGCGCCAGCAGCCCGACAGCCATGAACACTGAAGCTTTCTTT. Protein sequence: CASSPTAMNTEAFF. The rearrangement uses TRBV4-3 and TRBJ1-1, with D possibly being TRBD1 (5 bases). The length of the CDR3 is 14 residues. Germline-derived CDR1 and CDR2 are LGHNA and YSLEER. V was trimmed by 4 bases and J by 0 bases, leaving 9 bases between them.

The chain uses TRBV29-1 and TRBJ2-1; a weak D match, TRBD2 (6 bases). From germline, CDR1 is SQVTM and CDR2 ANQGSEA. V was trimmed by 7 bases and J by 3 bases, leaving 13 bases between them. The CDR3 consists of 13 residues. Written as DNA, the CDR3 is TGCAGCGCCCTCGCGCGGGACTACAATGAGCAGTTCTTC. Its translation is CSALARDYNEQFF.

The chain has TRBV11-2 and TRBJ2-2; 8 bases agree with TRBD1. Germline V gene sequence: CDR1 SGHAT, CDR2 FQNNGV. V trimming: 5 bases; J trimming: 2 bases; junction bases outside the gene matches: 4. The CDR3 runs 15 residues. The CDR3 region has the DNA TGTGCCAGCAGCGACAGGGGCGCAAACACCGGGGAGCTGTTTTTT. Encoded protein: CASSDRGANTGELFF.

The sample holds a few counts of this clone. The chain is built from TRBV11-3 and TRBJ2-1, with D unresolved. Trimming pared 1 base from V and 2 bases from J, leaving 9 bases between. The CDR3 is made up of 15 amino acids. Germline V gene lookup returns CDR1 SGHNT and CDR2 YENEEA. The DNA of the CDR3 is TGTGCCAGCAGCTTAGGAGGCGATACCTACAATGAGCAGTTCTTC. Translated: CASSLGGDTYNEQFF.

The rearrangement links TRBV2 to TRBJ2-3; 11 nucleotides align to TRBD2. Trimming took 8 bases from V and 5 from J; bases not matched to a gene: 3. This CDR3 region has 13 residues. Germline lookup yields CDR1 SNHLY and CDR2 FYNNEI. The CDR3 DNA sequence: TGTGCCAGCGCTAGCGGGAGGAGAGATACGCAGTATTTT. This gives the protein CASASGRRDTQYF. Complete variable domain (other parts from reference TRBV2 and TRBJ2-3): EPEVTQTPSHQVTQMGQEVILRCVPISNHLYFYWYRQILGQKVEFLVSFYNNEISEKSEIFDDQFSVERPDGSNFTLKIRSTKLEDSAMYFCASASGRRDTQYFGPGTRLTVL.

This clone was seen just once. Here the CDR3 DNA reads TGTGCCAGCAGTCGGGGGGATAGCAATCAGCCCCAGCATTTT. Protein sequence: CASSRGDSNQPQHF. J is TRBJ1-5 and V is TRBV6-6; D might be TRBD1 (5 bases). The CDR3 has 14 amino acids. Trimming took 5 bases from V and 0 from J, leaving 8 bases between them. Per germline, CDR1 MNHNY and CDR2 SVGAGI (reference sequence).

This clone is medium-sized within its sample. The V call is TRBV10-3, the J call TRBJ1-1; possibly TRBD1 for D (5 bases). Trimming took off 2 bases at V and 7 bases at J, with 11 bases between the two ends. CDR1 is ENHRY, CDR2 SYGVKD, per germline. The CDR3 extends over 13 amino acids. The CDR3 sequence: CAISESGGDEAFF. In DNA, the CDR3 is TGTGCCATCAGTGAGAGCGGGGGAGATGAAGCTTTCTTT.